The sequence of this T cell receptor (beta chain) was determined in a study of blood T cell repertoires in COVID-19. Data came from immunoSEQ multiplex PCR; TCRdb stores just in-frame clones and leaves some out. The table has 140,000 or so clones, 80% to 90% seen once. This CDR3 has 14 amino acids. Trimming cost V 3 bases and J 1 base, with 9 bases left between them. In germline, CDR1 is MGHDK, CDR2 SYGVNS. The material sequenced was peripheral blood. The rearrangement links TRBV25-1 to TRBJ1-1; D is undetermined. The sequence was obtained from a woman aged 45-60 years with active or convalescent COVID-19. CDR3: CASSDPDWNTEAFF. The CDR3 DNA reads TGTGCCAGCAGTGACCCGGACTGGAACACTGAAGCTTTCTTT.